One TCR beta chain is described in this entry. Per germline, CDR1 SQVTM and CDR2 ANQGSEA. CDR3 length: 14 amino acids. The ends lost 4 bases at V and 2 bases at J; junction bases unmatched: 5. Method: immunoSEQ multiplex PCR; TCRdb's copy keeps in-frame clones and lacks some. The repertoire has approximately 120,000 clones, about 87% of them found once; the top ten carry about 7.7%. This sample was taken from a study of identifying expanded T cells in peripheral blood. No infections or other immune events were documented during collection. This clonotype was obtained from a person between 18 and 75 years old in good health. The genes are TRBV29-1 and TRBJ1-5; 7 bases match TRBD1. Sequenced: blood. This chain's CDR3 is CSVGVQGGNQPQHF. The CDR3, as DNA: TGCAGCGTTGGGGTTCAGGGGGGCAATCAGCCCCAGCATTTT.